Listed here are 29 T cell receptor beta chains from one sample, sequenced in a study of T-cell reconstitution after alpha-beta-depleted transplantation in children. The TCRbeta library incorporated unique molecular identifiers. A single record per CDR3 protein comes from TCRdb applying MiXCR to the PCR reads. This sample has some 600,000 distinct CDR3 sequences, with roughly 15% found just once. The material sequenced was PBMCs from the stem cell graft donor, taken from the stem cell graft. All receptors derive from a human donor who donated a stem cell graft to a child with acute myeloid leukemia.

V gene TRBV9 combines with J gene TRBJ2-7; maybe TRBD1 (5 bases). The CDR3 runs to 14 residues. Trimming shortened V by 0 bases and J by 5 bases, and 12 bases separated the two germline ends. CDR1 is SGDLS, CDR2 YYNGEE, per germline. CDR3: CASSVGAGMDEQYF. CDR3 DNA sequence: TGTGCCAGCAGCGTAGGGGCAGGGATGGACGAGCAGTACTTC.

The sample holds a few counts of this clonotype. In nucleotides, the CDR3 is TGTGCCAGCAGCTGGACTAGCGGAAACCCCTACGAGCAGTACTTC. Protein product: CASSWTSGNPYEQYF. The rearrangement joins TRBV7-2 to TRBJ2-7, with 10 nucleotides matching TRBD2. This CDR3 is 15 amino acids long. Germline V lookup: CDR1 SGHTA, CDR2 FQGNSA. V shed 4 bases and J 2 bases; nucleotides not matched to a gene: 5.

This clonotype was picked up a small number of times. The chain joins TRBV5-4 to TRBJ1-1, with unresolved D. This CDR3 spans 13 amino acids. V lost 4 bases to trimming and J lost 3 bases, with 10 bases between them. From germline, CDR1 is SGHNT and CDR2 YYREEE (reference sequence). CDR3 region: CASSLHTDTEAFF. For the CDR3, the DNA is TGTGCCAGCAGCCTACACACCGACACTGAAGCTTTCTTT.

V usage is TRBV20-1 and J usage is TRBJ2-7; TRBD1 matches at 7 bases. The germline CDR1 and CDR2 sequences are DFQATT and SNEGSKA (reference sequence). With V trimmed by 0 bases and J by 1 base, 9 bases remained unmatched. This CDR3 spans 16 amino acids. The CDR3 DNA reads as TGCAGTGCTAGAGATCCCTCCCGACAGGGATCCTACGAGCAGTACTTC. Protein: CSARDPSRQGSYEQYF.

About this clonotype itself: This may be a read error: a much more frequent sequence differs by one nucleotide. This rearrangement joins TRBV7-6 to TRBJ1-1; D gene uncertain. CDR3 length equals 12 residues. V was cut by 4 bases and J by 3 bases, with 6 bases left in between. Germline V gene lookup returns CDR1 SGHVS and CDR2 FNYEAQ. The CDR3 DNA reads TGTGCCAGCAGCTGTAGGTACACTGAAGCTTTCTTT. Its translation: CASSCRYTEAFF.

The chain recombines TRBV5-5 with TRBJ1-3, with 7 bases matching TRBD1. V was clipped by 1 base and J by 0 bases; unmatched bases: 4. Per the germline V gene, CDR1 is SGHKS and CDR2 is YYEKEE (reference sequence). The CDR3 covers 16 residues. Here the CDR3 DNA reads TGTGCCAGCAGCTTGTTGGACAGGAGCTCTGGAAACACCATATATTTT. Translation: CASSLLDRSSGNTIYF.

Ten or more counts support this clonotype. The J gene is TRBJ2-2, the V gene TRBV20-1; D perhaps matches TRBD2 (6 bases). V was shortened by 0 bases and J by 0 bases, with 11 bases between the two germline ends. Germline CDR1 and CDR2: DFQATT and SNEGSKA (reference sequence). The CDR3 has 16 amino acids. CDR3 bases: TGCAGTGCTAGAGACCCGGGACTTCCGAACACCGGGGAGCTGTTTTTT. Amino acid sequence: CSARDPGLPNTGELFF.

Many counts were recorded for this clonotype. This chain links TRBV29-1 with TRBJ1-2; D gene unclear. The V end lost 3 bases, the J end lost 4 bases, and 15 bases lay between the germline ends. Germline V CDR1 and CDR2: SQVTM, ANQGSEA. This CDR3 spans 14 amino acids. CDR3 nucleotides: TGCAGCGTTGATTCCCCGGCGCGGGGCTATGGCTACACCTTC. This gives the protein CSVDSPARGYGYTF.

This clonotype was counted a few times. V usage is TRBV6-1 and J usage is TRBJ1-5, with D perhaps TRBD1 (5 bases). Germline V lookup: CDR1 MNHNS, CDR2 SASEGT. CDR3 length: 15 amino acids. V was trimmed by 4 bases and J by 7 bases, leaving 17 bases between them. CDR3 amino acids: CASSARGEAGQPQHF. The DNA for the CDR3 is TGTGCCAGCAGTGCTAGGGGAGAAGCAGGACAGCCCCAGCATTTT.

J is TRBJ1-1 and V is TRBV12-3 or TRBV12-4, with D perhaps matching TRBD1 (6 bases). This CDR3 is 16 amino acids long. With 2 bases removed from V and 7 bases from J, the gap between germline ends came to 20 bases. Here the CDR3 DNA reads TGTGCCAGCAGTTTAATCCCTCGGCAGGGGTCGGATGAAGCTTTCTTT. Translation: CASSLIPRQGSDEAFF.

This sequence joins TRBV7-3 and TRBJ2-1; D remains unclear. V lost 5 bases and J 9 bases, leaving 14 bases between the germline ends. Germline V gives CDR1 SGHTA, CDR2 FQGTGA. This CDR3 has 13 residues. CDR3 residues: CASSPLGFREQFF. CDR3 DNA sequence: TGTGCCAGCAGCCCCCTGGGGTTTCGTGAGCAGTTCTTC.

Many counts were recorded for this clonotype. The chain has TRBV7-2 and TRBJ1-5, with TRBD1 matching 9 bases. The V gene end was trimmed by 4 bases and the J gene end by 3 bases; junction bases not matched to a gene: 4. CDR1 and CDR2 from the germline V gene are SGHTA and FQGNSA. The CDR3 spans 15 residues. This CDR3 reads CASSWGQGLNQPQHF. Written as DNA, the CDR3 is TGTGCCAGCAGCTGGGGACAGGGCCTCAATCAGCCCCAGCATTTT.

The CDR3 loop is CASRTATLNIQYF. The CDR3 DNA sequence: TGTGCCAGCAGAACAGCTACTTTAAACATTCAGTACTTC. The chain uses TRBV12-3 or TRBV12-4 and TRBJ2-4; D not resolved. This CDR3 has 13 amino acids. V gave up 6 bases and J gave up 6 bases, with 12 bases separating them.

The table lists this clonotype with many counts. The CDR3 region has the DNA TGTGCCAGCAGCACCGGGGCCGAGGACACTGAAGCTTTCTTT. This sequence encodes CASSTGAEDTEAFF. The chain recombines TRBV7-3 with TRBJ1-1, with D possibly being TRBD1 (5 bases). The CDR3 extends over 14 amino acids. Looked up from germline, CDR1 is SGHTA and CDR2 is FQGTGA. V was trimmed by 5 bases and J by 3 bases, leaving 13 bases between them.

This chain uses TRBV25-1 with TRBJ2-1; no clear D gene. The CDR3 extends over 15 amino acids. CDR1 is MGHDK and CDR2 is SYGVNS in the germline V gene. Trimming stripped 6 bases from V and 5 bases from J, with 17 bases between. DNA for the CDR3: TGTGCCAGCAGCAAAAGGACCGTACCTAACAATGAGCAGTTCTTC. Translation: CASSKRTVPNNEQFF.

The table lists this clonotype with a few counts. The rearrangement links TRBV5-8 to TRBJ2-7; the D gene is possibly TRBD1 (6 bases). Looked up from germline, CDR1 is SGHTS and CDR2 is YDEGEE. The CDR3 consists of 16 residues. V lost 3 bases and J lost 0, with 16 bases in between. CDR3 in amino acids: CASSSPARTVSYEQYF. The CDR3 bases are TGTGCCAGCAGCTCGCCCGCGAGGACAGTCTCCTACGAGCAGTACTTC.

This clonotype was counted once. This chain links TRBV9 with TRBJ2-3; tentative D call: TRBD2 (7 bases). V was cut by 4 bases and J by 1 base, with 10 bases left in between. The CDR3 runs 14 residues. In germline, CDR1 is SGDLS, CDR2 YYNGEE. The CDR3 sequence is CASSWGGRTDTQYF. CDR3 in DNA: TGTGCCAGCAGCTGGGGGGGCCGCACAGATACGCAGTATTTT.

The chain carries TRBV15 and TRBJ2-5; a weak D match, TRBD1 (5 bases). Trimming took off 11 bases at V and 2 bases at J, with 15 bases between the two ends. Germline V gene lookup returns CDR1 LNHNV and CDR2 YYDKDF (reference sequence). The CDR3 has 13 amino acids. The CDR3 protein is CASAQDRQETQYF. CDR3 DNA sequence: TGTGCCTCCGCACAGGACCGACAAGAGACCCAGTACTTC.

This clonotype has only a few counts. The rearrangement joins TRBV28 to TRBJ2-4; 8 bases are a match to TRBD1. Losses at the gene ends were 6 bases for V and 9 bases for J; bases not matched to a gene: 10. From germline, CDR1 is MDHEN and CDR2 SYDVKM. This CDR3 spans 14 amino acids. The CDR3 loop is CASSQGQDFGIQYF. The CDR3 bases are TGTGCCAGCAGCCAGGGACAGGACTTCGGCATTCAGTACTTC.

This clonotype has more than one count but fewer than ten. The chain recombines TRBV20-1 with TRBJ2-4, with D possibly being TRBD2 (6 bases). Trimming took 5 bases from V and 1 from J, leaving 12 bases between them. The CDR3 consists of 14 residues. The germline V gene has CDR1 DFQATT and CDR2 SNEGSKA (reference sequence). CDR3 coding DNA: TGCAGTGCTTATTCGGGGGTGGCCAAAAACATTCAGTACTTC. The encoded protein is CSAYSGVAKNIQYF.

This clonotype was counted a few times. DNA for the CDR3: TGTGCCAGCAGCTTAGCCCGGGACAACTACAATGAGCAGTTCTTC. Its translation is CASSLARDNYNEQFF. The chain is built from TRBV7-8 and TRBJ2-1; the D gene is possibly TRBD1 (6 bases). Germline-derived CDR1 and CDR2 are SGHVS and FQNEAQ. V lost 0 bases, J lost 3 bases, and 9 bases lay in between. CDR3 length: 15 residues.

V gene TRBV6-6 combines with J gene TRBJ2-7; tentative D call: TRBD1 (5 bases). The CDR3 is made up of 13 amino acids. Germline loops: CDR1 MNHNY, CDR2 SVGAGI (reference sequence). The germline V and J ends were trimmed by 5 bases and 2 bases, with 10 bases remaining between them. The CDR3 protein is CASSKTATYEQYF. CDR3 in DNA: TGTGCCAGCAGTAAGACAGCTACCTACGAGCAGTACTTC.

This clonotype was found many times. This chain connects TRBV24-1 to TRBJ2-5, with TRBD1 matching 7 bases. There are 14 residues in the CDR3. Germline CDR1 reads KGHDR; CDR2 reads SFDVKD. V shed 4 bases, J shed 5 bases, and the junction held 6 bases outside the gene matches. CDR3 coding DNA: TGTGCCACCAGTGACCTTGGACAGGAGGAGACCCAGTACTTC. Protein sequence: CATSDLGQEETQYF.

The table lists this clonotype with many counts. J is TRBJ2-7 and V is TRBV20-1; no reliable D call. CDR3 length: 12 residues. The germline gives CDR1 DFQATT, CDR2 SNEGSKA (reference sequence). V was cut by 7 bases and J by 3 bases, with 13 bases left in between. The CDR3 here is CSVWKSGYEQYF. CDR3 sequence (DNA): TGCAGTGTTTGGAAGAGTGGCTACGAGCAGTACTTC.

This clonotype was found a few times. This rearrangement joins TRBV24-1 to TRBJ2-3; TRBD1 aligns across 8 bases. CDR1 KGHDR and CDR2 SFDVKD come from the germline V gene. Trimming at V came to 1 base and at J to 0 bases, leaving 5 bases not matched to a gene. This CDR3 region has 17 residues. Here the CDR3 reads CATSDLPGTGSTDTQYF. The CDR3 DNA reads as TGTGCCACCAGTGATTTACCGGGGACAGGAAGCACAGATACGCAGTATTTT.

This clonotype was found many times. The chain links TRBV20-1 to TRBJ2-7; 9 positions agree with TRBD1. V lost 3 bases and J lost 6; bases outside the gene matches: 12. The CDR3 consists of 15 residues. CDR1 is DFQATT and CDR2 is SNEGSKA in the germline V gene (reference sequence). CDR3 sequence (DNA): TGCAGTGCTAGTTGGGCTCCGGGACAGGGATCCGAGCAGTACTTC. Its protein product is CSASWAPGQGSEQYF.

The V and J genes are TRBV4-3 and TRBJ1-4; no definite D call. V was cut by 1 base and J by 5 bases, with 11 bases left in between. The CDR3 runs 15 residues. CDR1 is LGHNA and CDR2 is YSLEER in the germline V gene. DNA for the CDR3: TGCGCCAGCAGCCAAGTCTGGAAGAACAATGAAAAACTGTTTTTT. It yields the protein CASSQVWKNNEKLFF.

This clonotype has ten or more counts. This sequence joins TRBV20-1 and TRBJ2-2; D gene unclear. Germline V gives CDR1 DFQATT, CDR2 SNEGSKA (reference sequence). There are 16 residues in the CDR3. With 0 bases removed from V and 3 bases from J, the gap between germline ends came to 14 bases. The CDR3 loop reads CSARDQRKLYTGELFF. CDR3 sequence (DNA): TGCAGTGCTAGAGATCAACGTAAACTTTACACCGGGGAGCTGTTTTTT.

This clonotype has just a few counts. V usage is TRBV6-2 or TRBV6-3 and J usage is TRBJ2-1; TRBD2 aligns across 7 bases. CDR1 is MNHEY and CDR2 is SVGEGT in the germline V gene. This CDR3 has 16 amino acids. Trimming at V came to 0 bases and at J to 8 bases, leaving 10 bases not matched to a gene. The DNA for the CDR3 is TGTGCCAGCAGTTACTCGAGGGAGGGTTTGTGGTATGAGCAGTTCTTC. Translating gives CASSYSREGLWYEQFF.